This T cell receptor (beta chain) was observed in a study of T cells expressing NK-cell markers. TCRdb reprocessed the 5' RACE reads, keeping one entry per CDR3 protein, no DNA. With about 260,000 distinct CDR3 sequences in the sample, the ten largest clones hold around 4%. Sequencing used blood T cells: a sorted CD56 or NKG2C T cell subset, CD4+ or CD8+ T cells, or bulk PBMC T cells (not recorded which). The origin of this receptor is a woman between 18 and 69 years old in good health.

CDR3 loop: CASSHLPGLAYNEQFF. The J gene is TRBJ2-1, the V gene TRBV14; TCRdb returns TRBD2, unconfirmable since there is no DNA. Germline CDR1 SGHDN, CDR2 FVKESK. This CDR3 has 16 amino acids. Supplemented by reference TRBV14 and TRBJ2-1, the full variable domain reads EAGVTQFPSHSVIEKGQTVTLRCDPISGHDNLYWYRRVMGKEIKFLLHFVKESKQDESGMPNNRFLAERTGGTYSTLKVQPAELEDSGVYFCASSHLPGLAYNEQFFGPGTRLTVL.